The clone carrying this T cell receptor (beta chain) was seen once. Antigen: not known. Use of 60 Vbeta and 13 Jbeta primers characterized the PCR. The table came from immunoSEQ multiplex PCR; TCRdb's copy has only in-frame clones and leaves some out. This sample has approximately 150,000 clones, with roughly 66% found just once. The CDR3 covers 17 residues. Per germline, CDR1 SGHRS and CDR2 YFSETQ. Trimming took 4 bases from V and 0 from J; bases not matched to a gene: 8. The sample originates from a study of cytomegalovirus exposure and HLA in healthy donors. Across the study: Most genotyped donors, about 81% of about 360, had Caucasian-associated genetic ancestry. Broader study findings: The listing of roughly 160 TCR beta chains classed them as cytomegalovirus-associated. Judged likely to be a sequencing artifact was a cluster of highly shared sequence variants. In a later analysis, TCR beta V- and J-gene trimming showed a link to a missense DCLRE1C variant.

The rearrangement uses TRBV5-1 and TRBJ2-2, with 8 nucleotides matching TRBD1. Sequenced: PBMCs. This TCR derives from a woman younger than 35 in good health and CMV-seronegative. CDR3 amino acids: CASSVGQAFANTGELFF. CDR3 coding DNA: TGCGCCAGCAGCGTGGGACAGGCGTTCGCGAACACCGGGGAGCTGTTTTTT.